A selection of T cell receptor beta chains follows, all from one sample in a study of shared clonotypes between healthy human individuals. Clones were sequenced by immunoSEQ multiplex PCR, and TCRdb holds only the in-frame ones, with some missing. Here the sample spans approximately 2,000,000 clones, just under 95% being singletons. What was sequenced was naive CD4+ T cells from PBMCs. Every receptor here comes from a man aged 18-30 years in good health. Some clones in this sample may be carry-over from other donors' samples. CDR3s include the opening cysteine and the closing phenylalanine or tryptophan. Fields, in order: J gene, V gene, D gene, clone size, CDR3 DNA, CDR3 protein. The D gene is left open where the match is weak. Some rows have no size entry. The others give once, few or many, or a class for an expanded clone.

>TRBJ2-7|TRBV7-9|-|-
TGTGCCAGCAGCTTAGAACGCCCAGGGTTTGTCTCCTACGAGCAGTACTTC
CASSLERPGFVSYEQYF
>TRBJ2-5|TRBV7-9|TRBD2|-
TGTGCCAGCAGCCCCGGGACTAGCGGGAGAGAGACCCAGTACTTC
CASSPGTSGRETQYF
>TRBJ2-7|TRBV28|-|-
TGTGCCAGCAGTTTAACAGTTAGCTCCTACGAGCAGTACTTC
CASSLTVSSYEQYF
>TRBJ1-1|TRBV10-3|-|-
TGTGCCATCAGTGTGTTTGGGGCCGCGAACACTGAAGCTTTCTTT
CAISVFGAANTEAFF
>TRBJ1-4|TRBV6-1|-|-
TGTGCCAGCAGACGCCCGGGGGGCTCGGGTGAAAAACTGTTTTTT
CASRRPGGSGEKLFF
>TRBJ1-1|TRBV19|-|-
TGTGCCAGTAGTATATTGGGCAGGGGGAACACTGAAGCTTTCTTT
CASSILGRGNTEAFF
>TRBJ2-2|TRBV4-3|-|-
TGCGCCAGCAGCCAAGATCCCCAGGGGAGGGAGCTGTTTTTT
CASSQDPQGRELFF
>TRBJ2-7|TRBV28|-|-
TGTGCCAGCAGTTTGACGGGGGAAGCCTACGAGCAGTACTTC
CASSLTGEAYEQYF
>TRBJ2-5|TRBV28|-|-
TGTGCCAGCAGTTTAGGCAGGACGGGGAAAAAAGAGACCCAGTACTTC
CASSLGRTGKKETQYF
>TRBJ1-5|TRBV9|TRBD1|-
TGTGCCAGCAGCGTACTGGGACAGGGAAGCAATCAGCCCCAGCATTTT
CASSVLGQGSNQPQHF
>TRBJ2-2|TRBV11-2|-|-
TGTGCCAGCAGCTTAGGTTTCGTGTGGACAGAAAAGAACACCGGGGAGCTGTTTTTT
CASSLGFVWTEKNTGELFF
>TRBJ2-5|TRBV5-1|TRBD1|once
TGCGCCAGCAGCGCCAAAACCGGGACAGGAGAGACCCAGTACTTC
CASSAKTGTGETQYF
>TRBJ1-1|TRBV11-2|-|once
TGTGCCAGCAGCTTACCCCCGGCCAGCGAAGCTTTCTTT
CASSLPPASEAFF
>TRBJ1-2|TRBV5-8|-|-
TGTGCCAGCGGCGGTGGGGCACAGGGCCTCTTCTATGGCTACACCTTC
CASGGGAQGLFYGYTF
>TRBJ1-4|TRBV28|-|-
TGTGCCAGCAACACCGGGGGGGGCCGTGAAAAACTGTTTTTT
CASNTGGGREKLFF
>TRBJ1-1|TRBV28|TRBD1|-
TGTGCCAGCAGGGACTCCACAGGGGACACTGAAGCTTTCTTT
CASRDSTGDTEAFF
>TRBJ1-2|TRBV6-5|-|-
TGTGCCAGCACCAGGCCCGACAGCCCATATGGCTACACCTTC
CASTRPDSPYGYTF
>TRBJ1-1|TRBV28|TRBD1|-
TGTGCCAGCAGTTCTACAGGGGTCGGCACTGAAGCTTTCTTT
CASSSTGVGTEAFF
>TRBJ1-4|TRBV28|-|-
TGTGCCAGCAGCTCCCCGCCCAGGGATCCTAATGAAAAACTGTTTTTT
CASSSPPRDPNEKLFF
>TRBJ2-7|TRBV5-1|TRBD1|-
TGCGCCAGCAGCTTGCGACAGGGGGTCCCCTACGAGCAGTACTTC
CASSLRQGVPYEQYF
>TRBJ2-7|TRBV10-3|TRBD2|-
TGTGCCATCAGTGTAGCGGGCGCGGAGGGCGAGCAGTACTTC
CAISVAGAEGEQYF
>TRBJ2-1|TRBV2|TRBD2|-
TGTGCCAGCACCCAGGGACTAGCGGGAAACAATGAGCAGTTCTTC
CASTQGLAGNNEQFF
>TRBJ1-4|TRBV27|-|-
TGTGCCAGCATGGCGTTTTTTGCAACTAATGAAAAACTGTTTTTT
CASMAFFATNEKLFF
>TRBJ1-2|TRBV5-6|-|-
TGTGCCAGCAGCTCCGCTACAAAGAACTATGGCTACACCTTC
CASSSATKNYGYTF
>TRBJ2-7|TRBV7-2|TRBD2|-
TGTGCCAGCAGCCGTATACTAGCGGGAGCCTACGAGCAGTACTTC
CASSRILAGAYEQYF
>TRBJ2-7|TRBV30|-|-
TGTGCCTGGAGTGTTGGAGGGGCCTACGAGCAGTACTTC
CAWSVGGAYEQYF
>TRBJ2-3|TRBV7-9|-|-
TGTGCCAGCAGCTTAAGCCGGGGGGCGGTGGGAGATACGCAGTATTTT
CASSLSRGAVGDTQYF
>TRBJ2-1|TRBV28|TRBD2|-
TGTGCCAGCAGTTTATGGGGAGGGTCTTCCTACAATGAGCAGTTCTTC
CASSLWGGSSYNEQFF
>TRBJ1-4|TRBV5-4|-|once
TGTGCCAGCAGCTTGGCAGGACCTAATGAAAAACTGTTTTTT
CASSLAGPNEKLFF
>TRBJ1-4|TRBV5-1|-|-
TGCGCCAGCAGCCCCCACGGAAGGGGGAGTAATGAAAAACTGTTTTTT
CASSPHGRGSNEKLFF
>TRBJ1-4|TRBV29-1|TRBD1|-
TGCAGCGTGGCTGGACAGGGACGAGAAAAACTGTTTTTT
CSVAGQGREKLFF